These T cell receptor beta chains were read from a single sample in a study of post-analysis software for immune sequencing data. From the PCR reads, TCRdb called clonotypes with MiXCR, one entry per CDR3 protein. This table holds approximately 360,000 distinct CDR3 sequences, around a third found once. The source material was blood. The receptors come from a girl aged 10 to 17 with multiple sclerosis. The CDR3 runs from the conserved cysteine through the conserved F or W. Fields, in order: J gene, D gene, V gene, clone size, CDR3 protein, CDR3 DNA. A D gene is named only where the DNA matches it firmly. Clone size is shown for a subset of rows, as once, few, many or a class of expanded clone.

TRBJ1-6 - TRBV20-1 few CSARDGASWTPLHF TGCAGTGCTAGAGATGGGGCCTCCTGGACACCCCTCCACTTT
TRBJ1-4 TRBD1 TRBV4-1 few CASSLGTGAEKLFF TGCGCCAGCAGCCTCGGGACAGGGGCTGAAAAACTGTTTTTT
TRBJ2-5 TRBD2 TRBV3-1 - CASSPPGLAGDQETQYF TGTGCCAGCAGCCCTCCGGGACTAGCGGGGGACCAAGAGACCCAGTACTTC
TRBJ1-2 - TRBV2 - CASSDQGANYGYTF TGTGCCAGCAGTGATCAGGGTGCTAACTATGGCTACACCTTC
TRBJ2-1 - TRBV5-6 - CASSLRGRSYNEQFF TGTGCCAGCAGCTTAAGGGGCCGGTCCTACAATGAGCAGTTCTTC
TRBJ2-7 TRBD1 TRBV5-8 - CASSGTASSYEQYF TGTGCCAGCAGCGGGACAGCGAGCTCCTACGAGCAGTACTTC
TRBJ1-6 TRBD1 TRBV5-1 - CASSPWTGGNSPLHF TGCGCCAGCAGCCCATGGACAGGGGGTAATTCACCCCTCCACTTT
TRBJ1-6 - TRBV3-1 - CASSQSRGNSPLHF TGTGCCAGCAGCCAATCCAGGGGAAATTCACCCCTCCACTTT
TRBJ2-7 - TRBV7-9 - CASIKIEGSYEQYF TGTGCCAGCATCAAAATAGAGGGCTCCTACGAGCAGTACTTC
TRBJ2-7 TRBD2 TRBV5-1 - CASSAGEIYEQYF TGCGCCAGCAGTGCGGGGGAGATCTACGAGCAGTACTTC
TRBJ1-5 - TRBV6-1 few CASSDVRRRGNQPQHF TGTGCCAGCAGTGATGTTCGGAGGAGGGGCAATCAGCCCCAGCATTTT
TRBJ2-1 TRBD2 TRBV25-1 - CASSPRLAGGQGNEQFF TGTGCCAGCAGTCCACGACTAGCGGGGGGGCAAGGCAATGAGCAGTTCTTC
TRBJ2-7 TRBD1 TRBV29-1 many CSVEFGDRGLHEQYF TGCAGCGTTGAATTTGGGGACAGGGGGCTTCACGAGCAGTACTTC
TRBJ1-1 - TRBV20-1 - CSASHGYTEAFF TGCAGTGCTAGTCACGGGTACACTGAAGCTTTCTTT
TRBJ1-5 TRBD1 TRBV19 - CASTTTGVGNQPQHF TGTGCCAGTACCACCACAGGGGTTGGGAATCAGCCCCAGCATTTT
TRBJ2-7 TRBD2 TRBV5-1 - CASSPGGREYEQYF TGCGCCAGCAGCCCTGGTGGGCGGGAGTACGAGCAGTACTTC
TRBJ2-7 - TRBV20-1 - CSASGGQRREEQYF TGCAGTGCTAGCGGGGGACAGCGGAGGGAAGAGCAGTACTTC
TRBJ2-1 - TRBV29-1 - CSVVGVREQFF TGCAGCGTGGTCGGGGTACGGGAGCAGTTCTTC
TRBJ2-5 TRBD1 TRBV7-3 - CASSFTGERTQYF TGTGCCAGCAGCTTTACAGGGGAAAGGACCCAGTACTTC
TRBJ1-2 - TRBV7-9 - CASSPLLASVRHYGYTF TGTGCCAGCAGCCCGCTGTTAGCATCGGTGAGGCACTATGGCTACACCTTC
TRBJ2-3 TRBD1 TRBV6-1 few CASSGDSRADTQYF TGTGCCAGCAGTGGGGACAGCCGTGCAGATACGCAGTATTTT
TRBJ1-2 - TRBV7-2 - CASSLVVDYGYTF TGTGCCAGCAGCTTAGTAGTGGACTATGGCTACACCTTC
TRBJ2-1 TRBD2 TRBV5-1 few CASSGTSGGSEQFF TGCGCCAGCAGCGGGACTAGCGGGGGGTCTGAGCAGTTCTTC
TRBJ2-1 TRBD2 TRBV10-2 - CASTLIGSGGANEQFF TGCGCCAGCACCCTAATTGGTAGCGGGGGGGCTAATGAGCAGTTCTTC
TRBJ2-7 - TRBV6-2/TRBV6-3 many CASASRTATYEQYF TGTGCCAGCGCGAGCAGGACAGCGACCTACGAGCAGTACTTC
TRBJ1-1 - TRBV10-3 few CAISESGGRGQTEAFF TGTGCCATCAGTGAGTCGGGGGGAAGGGGTCAGACTGAAGCTTTCTTT
TRBJ1-1 TRBD1 TRBV12-3/TRBV12-4 few CASSRQGAGTEAFF TGTGCCAGCAGTCGACAGGGGGCAGGTACTGAAGCTTTCTTT
TRBJ1-6 - TRBV4-2 - CASSQGGLNYNSPLHF TGTGCCAGCAGCCAAGGTGGGCTAAACTATAATTCACCCCTCCACTTT
TRBJ1-4 - TRBV5-1 - CASSLRGGATNEKLFF TGCGCCAGCAGCCTTCGGGGGGGGGCCACTAATGAAAAACTGTTTTTT
TRBJ2-6 - TRBV5-1 - CASSLATDSLEGANVLTF TGCGCCAGCAGCTTGGCTACGGACTCTCTCGAGGGGGCCAACGTCCTGACTTTC
TRBJ2-7 TRBD2 TRBV5-1 - CASSSDFGTSGVRSYEQYF TGCGCCAGCAGCTCGGACTTTGGGACTAGCGGGGTCCGCTCCTACGAGCAGTACTTC
TRBJ2-5 - TRBV6-5 - CASSYSLRGVETQYF TGTGCCAGCAGTTACTCGTTAAGAGGGGTAGAGACCCAGTACTTC
TRBJ1-2 - TRBV6-5 - CASRSSTNYGYTF TGTGCCAGCAGGTCCTCAACTAACTATGGCTACACCTTC
TRBJ2-5 - TRBV6-4 - CASIQWGQGETQYF TGTGCCAGCATTCAGTGGGGGCAGGGAGAGACCCAGTACTTC
TRBJ2-7 - TRBV6-5 - CASSYSPAHEQYF TGTGCCAGCAGTTACTCGCCAGCCCACGAGCAGTACTTC
TRBJ2-4 - TRBV12-3/TRBV12-4 few CASTAGLGLAKNIQYF TGTGCCAGCACCGCAGGCCTGGGGTTAGCCAAAAACATTCAGTACTTC
TRBJ2-5 TRBD2 TRBV15 few CATSRDLADQETQYF TGTGCCACCAGCAGAGATCTAGCGGACCAAGAGACCCAGTACTTC
TRBJ1-4 - TRBV27 - CASSLNGIGGLFF TGTGCCAGCAGTCTAAACGGCATCGGGGGACTGTTTTTT
TRBJ1-1 TRBD1 TRBV6-5 - CASSYDRGSTEAFF TGTGCCAGCAGTTACGACAGGGGGAGCACTGAAGCTTTCTTT
TRBJ2-1 - TRBV4-2 once CASSQELFRATYEQFF TGTGCCAGCAGCCAAGAACTCTTCCGAGCAACCTACGAGCAGTTCTTC
TRBJ1-1 - TRBV29-1 once CSAPGQGRTEAFF TGCAGCGCCCCCGGGCAGGGAAGGACTGAAGCTTTCTTT
TRBJ2-7 - TRBV6-6 - CASTPGQTLPYEQYF TGTGCCAGCACTCCCGGGCAGACTTTACCCTACGAGCAGTACTTC
TRBJ1-2 - TRBV5-1 few CASSLKGGGNYGYTF TGCGCCAGCAGCTTGAAAGGGGGAGGGAACTATGGCTACACCTTC
TRBJ2-7 TRBD1 TRBV13 - CASSFRTGSYNEQYF TGTGCCAGCAGCTTTCGGACAGGCTCCTACAATGAGCAGTACTTC
TRBJ2-7 TRBD1 TRBV5-1 few CASATGDRQGGHEQYF TGCGCCAGCGCGACAGGGGATCGCCAGGGGGGCCACGAGCAGTACTTC
TRBJ1-4 TRBD1 TRBV10-2 - CASSEEDRGQEKLFF TGCGCCAGCAGTGAGGAAGACAGGGGGCAGGAAAAACTGTTTTTT
TRBJ2-3 - TRBV7-6 few CASSPSGGASTDTQYF TGTGCCAGCAGCCCTAGTGGGGGGGCCAGTACAGATACGCAGTATTTT
TRBJ2-5 - TRBV3-1 - CASSQGQFRETQYF TGTGCCAGCAGCCAAGGGCAGTTTAGGGAGACCCAGTACTTC
TRBJ2-3 - TRBV6-1 - CASSEALGGGTDTQYF TGTGCCAGCAGTGAAGCGCTAGGGGGTGGGACAGATACGCAGTATTTT
TRBJ1-1 - TRBV7-2 - CASSGQLNTEAFF TGTGCCAGCAGCGGACAGCTGAACACTGAAGCTTTCTTT
TRBJ2-1 TRBD1 TRBV6-5 many CASSYSGRGTYNEQFF TGTGCCAGCAGTTACTCGGGCAGGGGGACCTACAATGAGCAGTTCTTC
TRBJ2-1 TRBD2 TRBV6-1 - CASRGRIAGAGDEQFF TGTGCCAGCAGGGGAAGGATAGCGGGGGCGGGGGATGAGCAGTTCTTC
TRBJ2-7 - TRBV12-3/TRBV12-4 - CASRPDGVEQYF TGTGCCAGCAGACCCGATGGAGTCGAGCAGTACTTC
TRBJ1-2 - TRBV2 - CASSETRDLYGYTF TGTGCCAGCAGTGAAACCCGGGACCTCTATGGCTACACCTTC
TRBJ2-7 - TRBV5-1 - CASSFEGGLLSYEQYF TGCGCCAGCAGCTTTGAGGGGGGACTTTTATCCTACGAGCAGTACTTC
TRBJ2-3 TRBD1 TRBV7-3 - CASSPGGNGADTQYF TGTGCCAGCAGCCCAGGGGGAAATGGTGCAGATACGCAGTATTTT
TRBJ1-2 - TRBV6-5 - CASRSDSNYGYTF TGTGCCAGCAGAAGCGACAGTAACTATGGCTACACCTTC
TRBJ1-1 - TRBV2 - CASSGTVMNTEAFF TGTGCCAGCAGTGGGACAGTTATGAACACTGAAGCTTTCTTT